These 23 T cell receptor beta chains were all obtained from the same sample, sequenced in a study of type 1 regulatory T cells. TCRdb fed the reads into MiXCR, producing one record per CDR3 protein. The sample consists of about 62,000 distinct CDR3 sequences, 62% of them appearing once. These receptors' targets are unknown. The sample was cultured non-Tr1 T cells, either the whole culture or a sorted T cell fraction (not recorded which). The receptor set was obtained from a human donor in good health.

This clonotype was detected once. It may be a read error: a sequence one base away is much more abundant. The chain recombines TRBV7-9 with TRBJ2-1, with TRBD2 as a possible D gene (5 bases). The V end lost 5 bases, the J end lost 11 bases, and 22 bases lay between the germline ends. This CDR3 has 15 amino acids. From germline, CDR1 is SEHNR and CDR2 FQNEAQ (reference sequence). CDR3 amino acids: CASSPPPRLGNKQFF. Here the CDR3 DNA reads TGTGCCAGCAGCCCACCCCCGCGCCTCGGGAATAAGCAGTTCTTC.

The chain combines TRBV20-1 with TRBJ1-2, with 12 positions matching TRBD1. V lost 3 bases, J lost 7 bases, and 0 bases stayed unmatched. This CDR3 comprises 12 residues. CDR1 is DFQATT, CDR2 SNEGSKA, per germline (reference sequence). This CDR3 reads CSARGQGAGYTF. DNA for the CDR3: TGCAGTGCTAGGGGACAGGGGGCTGGCTACACCTTC.

V is TRBV3-1 and J is TRBJ2-1, with D unresolved. The CDR3 contains 12 residues. V was cut by 0 bases and J by 10 bases, with 7 bases left in between. Germline V gene sequence: CDR1 LGHDT, CDR2 YNNKEL (reference sequence). CDR3 sequence (DNA): TGTGCCAGCAGCCAAGATCTTGGGGAGCAGTTCTTC. Its protein product is CASSQDLGEQFF.

This chain links TRBV20-1 with TRBJ1-5; no clear D gene. This CDR3 is 13 amino acids long. CDR1 DFQATT and CDR2 SNEGSKA come from the germline V gene (reference sequence). V gave up 6 bases and J gave up 4 bases, with 13 bases separating them. The CDR3 here is CSAYKTGNQPQHF. CDR3 nucleotides: TGCAGTGCCTACAAGACGGGGAATCAGCCCCAGCATTTT.

This clonotype was observed a handful of times. V is TRBV7-2 and J is TRBJ2-2; 10 bases match TRBD2. The germline V gene encodes CDR1 SGHTA and CDR2 FQGNSA. V shed 4 bases and J 2 bases; nucleotides not matched to a gene: 7. The CDR3 totals 17 residues. CDR3: CASSSPRLAGNTGELFF. CDR3 nucleotide sequence: TGTGCCAGCAGCTCTCCTAGACTAGCGGGCAACACCGGGGAGCTGTTTTTT.

This rearrangement joins TRBV5-1 to TRBJ2-5, with TRBD1 matching over 7 bases. The CDR3 length is 13 residues. From germline, CDR1 is SGHRS and CDR2 YFSETQ. V shed 4 bases, J shed 4 bases, and the junction held 4 bases outside the gene matches. The CDR3 protein is CASSPTGIETQYF. As DNA, the CDR3 is TGCGCCAGCAGCCCGACAGGGATAGAGACCCAGTACTTC.

This chain links TRBV29-1 with TRBJ1-1; D not certain. The CDR3 sequence is 11 residues long. The V end lost 7 bases, the J end lost 0 bases, and 6 bases lay between the germline ends. CDR1 and CDR2 (germline): SQVTM, ANQGSEA. This CDR3 reads CSANVNTEAFF. CDR3 DNA: TGCAGCGCAAACGTGAACACTGAAGCTTTCTTT. Filled out from reference TRBV29-1 and TRBJ1-1, the complete variable domain reads SAVISQKPSRDICQRGTSLTIQCQVDSQVTMMFWYRQQPGQSLTLIATANQGSEATYESGFVIDKFPISRPNLTFSTLTVSNMSPEDSSIYLCSANVNTEAFFGQGTRLTVV.

This clonotype was observed many times. The chain joins TRBV7-2 to TRBJ1-5; no clear D. The CDR3 sequence is 12 residues long. Trimming shortened V by 5 bases and J by 7 bases, and 9 bases separated the two germline ends. From germline, CDR1 is SGHTA and CDR2 FQGNSA. The CDR3 sequence is CASSVLGQPQHF. The CDR3 DNA reads as TGTGCCAGCAGCGTGCTAGGGCAGCCCCAGCATTTT.

This clonotype was picked up a small number of times. The V and J genes are TRBV5-1 and TRBJ1-4; 9 bases map to TRBD1. The ends lost 4 bases at V and 0 bases at J; junction bases unmatched: 4. CDR1 and CDR2 (germline): SGHRS, YFSETQ. CDR3 size: 16 residues. The DNA for the CDR3 is TGCGCCAGCAGCCGGGGACAGGGCGCAACTAATGAAAAACTGTTTTTT. Translating it yields CASSRGQGATNEKLFF.

This chain links TRBV12-3 or TRBV12-4 with TRBJ2-1; 8 nucleotides agree with TRBD2. The ends lost 5 bases at V and 6 bases at J; junction bases unmatched: 9. This CDR3 contains 15 residues. The CDR3 DNA follows: TGTGCCAGCAGTCAACGGGGGGGACTATTCAATGAGCAGTTCTTC. This codes for CASSQRGGLFNEQFF.

V is TRBV6-1 and J is TRBJ2-3; D may correspond to TRBD1 or TRBD2 (5 bases each). Trimming left V 3 bases short and J 8 bases short, with 12 bases between. This CDR3 is 13 amino acids long. Looked up from germline, CDR1 is MNHNS and CDR2 is SASEGT. CDR3 sequence reads: CASSDGAKGTQYF. In nucleotides, the CDR3 is TGTGCCAGCAGTGACGGGGCTAAGGGTACGCAGTATTTT.

This clonotype has a handful of counts. The chain joins TRBV3-1 to TRBJ1-1; no clear D gene. V lost 0 bases and J lost 0, with 5 bases in between. Germline CDR1 and CDR2: LGHDT and YNNKEL (reference sequence). The CDR3 consists of 14 residues. The CDR3 nucleotides are TGTGCCAGCAGCCAAGATTTAGTGAACACTGAAGCTTTCTTT. As protein: CASSQDLVNTEAFF.

The chain employs TRBV10-3 and TRBJ2-2; 8 nucleotides agree with TRBD2. The CDR3 is 14 amino acids. Germline CDR1 is ENHRY and CDR2 is SYGVKD. Trimming removed 7 bases from V and 6 bases from J; junction bases left unmatched: 7. CDR3 bases: TGTGCCATCATGGCTAGCGGGTCGGCCGGGGAGCTGTTTTTT. It translates to CAIMASGSAGELFF.

The chain employs TRBV29-1 and TRBJ2-2; D is ambiguous. The CDR3 runs 13 residues. The V gene's germline CDR1 is SQVTM and CDR2 ANQGSEA. Deletions cut 4 bases from V and 1 base from J, with 7 bases between. The CDR3 DNA reads TGCAGCGTTGCCCACAAGAACACCGGGGAGCTGTTTTTT. Amino acids: CSVAHKNTGELFF.

This clonotype was detected a few times. V is TRBV12-3 or TRBV12-4 and J is TRBJ1-3; D is unresolved. This CDR3 has 15 amino acids. Trimming pared 6 bases from V and 0 bases from J, leaving 12 bases between. Written as DNA, the CDR3 is TGTGCCAGCAGCCCACAAGGGTTCTCTGGAAACACCATATATTTT. This translates into CASSPQGFSGNTIYF.

CDR3 coding DNA: TGTGCCCGGACCGGGACTAGCGGGACCGGGGAGCTGTTTTTT. Protein sequence: CARTGTSGTGELFF. The genes are TRBV30 and TRBJ2-2; 12 bases are a match to TRBD2. CDR1 is GTSNPN, CDR2 SVGIG, per germline (reference sequence). CDR3 size: 14 residues. V dropped 8 bases and J dropped 5; count of bases not matched to a gene: 6. Based on the CDR3 plus reference TRBV30 and TRBJ2-2, the full variable domain is SQTIHQWPATLVQPVGSPLSLECTVEGTSNPNLYWYRQAAGRGLQLLFYSVGIGQISSEVPQNLSASRPQDRQFILSSKKLLLSDSGFYLCARTGTSGTGELFFGEGSRLTVL.

In its sample, this clonotype was seen once. The rearrangement links TRBV7-8 to TRBJ2-2; 12 bases are a match to TRBD2. Germline-derived CDR1 and CDR2 are SGHVS and FQNEAQ. V was pared by 0 bases and J by 7 bases, with 6 bases of the junction left unmatched. This CDR3 region has 17 residues. Written as DNA, the CDR3 is TGTGCCAGCAGCTTAGCTATTGGACTAGCGGGAATCGGGGAGCTGTTTTTT. Protein product: CASSLAIGLAGIGELFF.

This sequence joins TRBV20-1 and TRBJ2-1, with 9 bases that match TRBD2. The CDR3 is made up of 13 amino acids. Trimming cost V 3 bases and J 9 bases; bases outside gene matches: 6. The germline CDR1 and CDR2 sequences are DFQATT and SNEGSKA (reference sequence). The DNA for the CDR3 is TGCAGTGCTAGTGGCAGCGGGAGGCCTGAGCAGTTCTTC. This encodes CSASGSGRPEQFF.

This chain joins TRBV2 and TRBJ2-5, with D uncertain. Germline assignment: CDR1 SNHLY and CDR2 FYNNEI. This CDR3 comprises 15 residues. Trimming shortened V by 8 bases and J by 5 bases, and 21 bases separated the two germline ends. Here the CDR3 DNA reads TGTGCCAGCGCTATCCTTCGCGTGGAGTCCGAGACCCAGTACTTC. This gives the protein CASAILRVESETQYF.

The chain links TRBV20-1 to TRBJ2-2; a possible D gene is TRBD2 (6 bases). Per germline, CDR1 DFQATT and CDR2 SNEGSKA (reference sequence). Between the trimmed V and J ends, which lost 6 bases and 1 base, there was a span of 9 bases. The CDR3 covers 13 residues. As DNA, the CDR3 is TGCAGTGCGGGGCGGGGGAACACCGGGGAGCTGTTTTTT. Translated: CSAGRGNTGELFF.

CDR3 nucleotide sequence: TGTGCCAGCAGTCAAACTAGCGGGAGAAGCGCAGATACGCAGTATTTT. It encodes CASSQTSGRSADTQYF. The rearrangement joins TRBV6-2 or TRBV6-3 to TRBJ2-3; TRBD2 agrees at 11 bases. This CDR3 spans 16 amino acids. The V and J ends lost 5 bases and 4 bases, in that order; junction bases with no gene match: 8. Germline V gene data show CDR1 as MNHEY and CDR2 as SVGEGT.

V is TRBV6-1 and J is TRBJ1-5; D call uncertain. The CDR3 totals 12 residues. CDR1 and CDR2 (germline): MNHNS, SASEGT. Trimming took off 6 bases at V and 4 bases at J, with 7 bases between the two ends. This CDR3 reads CASSGGNQPQHF. For the CDR3, the DNA is TGTGCCAGCAGCGGAGGTAATCAGCCCCAGCATTTT.

The chain couples TRBV5-1 to TRBJ2-7, with D unclear. V dropped 4 bases and J dropped 1 base, with 12 bases sitting between them. The CDR3 totals 14 residues. The germline gives CDR1 SGHRS, CDR2 YFSETQ. The CDR3: CASSPRAGSYEQYF. CDR3 sequence (DNA): TGCGCCAGCAGCCCCCGAGCCGGTTCCTACGAGCAGTACTTC.